This TCR beta chain came from a study of T-cell reconstitution after alpha-beta-depleted transplantation in children. General study findings and limits: Roughly two months post-transplant, alpha-beta T cells reportedly originated from several hundred graft clones that had expanded.

Regarding this clonotype: Antigen: not known.

TCRbeta library construction was performed incorporating unique molecular identifiers. TCRdb called the PCR reads again in MiXCR, with one record for every CDR3 protein. This table has 610,000 or so distinct CDR3 sequences, 25% to 30% appearing once. CDR1 is SGHNT and CDR2 is YYREEE in the germline V gene (reference sequence). J was trimmed by 1 base and V by 1 base; bases with no gene match: 13. The CDR3 has 19 residues. This rearrangement joins TRBV5-4 to TRBJ1-1; 10 bases align to TRBD1. This clonotype was obtained from a boy under two years old with Wiskott-Aldrich syndrome, due to receive a stem cell transplant. The source was PBMCs, collected before TCRalphabeta/CD19-depleted stem cell transplant. In DNA, the CDR3 is TGTGCCAGCAGCTTGACCCAGACAGGGGGCGGGGGTAAGAACACTGAAGCTTTCTTT. Translated: CASSLTQTGGGGKNTEAFF.